Listed below are T cell receptor beta chains from one sample, sequenced in a study of T-cell reconstitution after alpha-beta-depleted transplantation in children. One entry per CDR3 protein results from TCRdb running MiXCR on the PCR reads. The table lists about 610,000 distinct CDR3 sequences, roughly a tenth of them singletons. Source: PBMCs from the stem cell graft donor, taken from the stem cell graft. These receptors were taken from a human donor who donated a stem cell graft to a child with acute myeloid leukemia. The CDR3 runs from the conserved cysteine through the conserved F or W. The order of the fields is D gene, clone size, V gene, J gene, CDR3 DNA, CDR3 protein. D genes are given only for firm matches. Size tells how often a clone was seen (once, few, many) or the class of an expanded clone, and some rows leave it out.

.	few	TRBV5-4	TRBJ2-6	TGTGCCAGCAGCTTGGGCCCAGCGGGCCGAGGAGGGGCCAACGTCCTGACTTTC	CASSLGPAGRGGANVLTF
TRBD2	.	TRBV2	TRBJ2-2	TGTGCCAGCAGCAGGGGACTAGCGGGAGGTCGAACCGGGGAGCTGTTTTTT	CASSRGLAGGRTGELFF
.	few	TRBV20-1	TRBJ2-2	TGCAGTGCTCTCCGTATCGGGGAGCTGTTTTTT	CSALRIGELFF
.	.	TRBV30	TRBJ2-1	TGTGCCTGGAGTGCCAGGGGAAGGGGTGAGCAGTTCTTC	CAWSARGRGEQFF
.	many	TRBV18	TRBJ2-5	TGTGCCAGCTCACCACCGAGGATGATGTGGGAGACCCAGTACTTC	CASSPPRMMWETQYF
.	many	TRBV7-9	TRBJ1-4	TGTGCCAGCAGCTTGATTGAGGGGAAACTGTTTTTT	CASSLIEGKLFF
TRBD1	once	TRBV18	TRBJ1-5	TGTGCCAGCTCACCTGGACAGGGCCGGGCAAATCAGCCCCAGCATTTT	CASSPGQGRANQPQHF
TRBD1	.	TRBV18	TRBJ2-1	TGTGCCAGCTCCCCCTCCGGGACAGGGGGCTACAATGAGCAGTTCTTC	CASSPSGTGGYNEQFF
TRBD1	many	TRBV6-1	TRBJ2-7	TGTGCCAGCAGTACAGGGACAGCCTTGACCTACGAGCAGTACTTC	CASSTGTALTYEQYF
.	many	TRBV12-3/TRBV12-4	TRBJ2-2	TGTGCCAGCAGTTTTTGGCGCGGGGAGCTGTTTTTT	CASSFWRGELFF
.	.	TRBV20-1	TRBJ2-5	TGCAGTGCTAGAAAAACTAATCAAGAGACCCAGTACTTC	CSARKTNQETQYF
TRBD2	.	TRBV19	TRBJ2-5	TGTGCCAGTAGTGCCTTGTCGGGAGGAACGGAGACCCAGTACTTC	CASSALSGGTETQYF
TRBD2	few	TRBV6-2/TRBV6-3	TRBJ2-5	TGTGCCAGCAGTTACTCGAGAATAGCGGGCCAAGAGACCCAGTACTTC	CASSYSRIAGQETQYF
.	few	TRBV4-2	TRBJ2-1	TGTGCCAGCAGCCAAGAAGAGGACGGGAGAGGGTTCTTC	CASSQEEDGRGFF
.	many	TRBV5-1	TRBJ1-3	TGCGCCAGCAGCCGGGCCCTGGGAAACACCATATATTTT	CASSRALGNTIYF
TRBD2	many	TRBV6-6	TRBJ2-7	TGTGCCAGCAGCATCCTTGGGGCTAGCGGGAGTCTAAGGGAGCAGTACTTC	CASSILGASGSLREQYF